The subject of this entry is one T cell receptor beta chain. The PCR contained 60 Vbeta and 13 Jbeta primers. The data were produced by immunoSEQ multiplex PCR, yet TCRdb's version contains in-frame clones alone and is incomplete. The sample lists 150,000 or so clones, 70% to 80% seen once, with approximately 13% in the top ten. This sample was included in a study of cytomegalovirus exposure and HLA in healthy donors. The CDR3 length is 14 residues. The TCR comes from a man aged 35 to 55 in good health and CMV-seropositive. The sample was PBMCs. The chain combines TRBV21-1 with TRBJ2-7; the DNA was not compared with TRBD1, the D call given in the table. TRBV21-1 is described as a pseudogene. CDR3 protein: CASSPVDRVYEQYF. Written as DNA, the CDR3 is TGTGCCAGCAGCCCGGTGGACAGGGTCTACGAGCAGTACTTC.